These 28 T cell receptor beta chains share one sample of origin, sequenced in a study of T cell responses to AZD1222 COVID-19 vaccine. Assay used: immunoSEQ multiplex PCR; TCRdb lists only in-frame clones, some missing. The sample includes some 100,000 clones, about 89% seen only once; the top ten take 6% to 8.5%. The source material was peripheral blood, sampled 28 days after the second AZD1222 dose. These receptors were taken from an adult who received the AZD1222 COVID-19 vaccine.

The rearrangement uses TRBV6-5 and TRBJ1-5; D unresolved. Trimming took 4 bases from V and 4 from J, leaving 8 bases between them. From germline, CDR1 is MNHEY and CDR2 SVGAGI. The CDR3 has 13 amino acids. The DNA for the CDR3 is TGTGCCAGCAGTTGGACCCTTAATCAGCCCCAGCATTTT. Translated, it gives CASSWTLNQPQHF.

This chain joins TRBV12-3 or TRBV12-4 and TRBJ1-5; D gene unclear. Trimming shortened V by 3 bases and J by 7 bases, and 10 bases separated the two germline ends. The length of the CDR3 is 13 residues. CDR3: CASSFLSRQPQHF. CDR3 coding DNA: TGTGCCAGCAGTTTTCTGAGTCGCCAGCCCCAGCATTTT.

The chain uses TRBV11-3 and TRBJ2-6; D is undetermined. The V and J ends lost 5 bases and 0 bases respectively, with 11 bases between them. Looked up from germline, CDR1 is SGHNT and CDR2 is YENEEA. This CDR3 spans 16 amino acids. CDR3 DNA: TGTGCCAGCAGCCCCGGATTTAGCTCTGGGGCCAACGTCCTGACTTTC. Its protein product is CASSPGFSSGANVLTF. Drawing the rest from reference TRBV11-3 and TRBJ2-6, the complete variable domain is EAGVVQSPRYKIIEKKQPVAFWCNPISGHNTLYWYLQNLGQGPELLIRYENEEAVDDSQLPKDRFSAERLKGVDSTLKIQPAELGDSAVYLCASSPGFSSGANVLTFGAGSRLTVL.

The chain couples TRBV24-1 to TRBJ2-3; TRBD2 matches at 7 bases. V was pared by 0 bases and J by 1 base, with 6 bases of the junction left unmatched. In germline, CDR1 is KGHDR, CDR2 SFDVKD. The CDR3 extends over 17 amino acids. The CDR3 DNA reads TGTGCCACCAGTGATTTGTCCGGGGCGGGGGGCACAGATACGCAGTATTTT. This codes for CATSDLSGAGGTDTQYF.

V gene TRBV11-3 combines with J gene TRBJ2-7; 8 nucleotides align to TRBD1. The CDR3 is made up of 15 amino acids. Germline CDR1 and CDR2: SGHNT and YENEEA. V trimming: 4 bases; J trimming: 0 bases; junction bases outside the gene matches: 5. The CDR3 region has the DNA TGTGCCAGCAGCTCCTGGACAGGGTTCTCCTACGAGCAGTACTTC. Protein: CASSSWTGFSYEQYF.

In its sample, this clone was seen once. The V and J genes are TRBV7-2 and TRBJ1-6, with D unresolved. The CDR3 has 15 residues. Germline CDR1 and CDR2: SGHTA and FQGNSA. Trimming shortened V by 2 bases and J by 6 bases, and 11 bases separated the two germline ends. The CDR3 DNA follows: TGTGCCAGCAGCTTATGGAGAGAGGTTAATTCACCCCTCCACTTT. Protein product: CASSLWREVNSPLHF.

This chain uses TRBV14 with TRBJ1-3; D remains unclear. From germline, CDR1 is SGHDN and CDR2 FVKESK. The V end lost 1 base, the J end lost 2 bases, and 6 bases lay between the germline ends. This CDR3 spans 14 amino acids. The CDR3 protein is CASSQGGAGNTIYF. The DNA of the CDR3 is TGTGCCAGCAGCCAAGGGGGAGCTGGAAACACCATATATTTT.

The CDR3 DNA is TGTGCCAGCAGCCCGTCCAGCTCACCCCTCCACTTT. This sequence encodes CASSPSSSPLHF. V and J are TRBV7-9 and TRBJ1-6; no clear D gene. CDR3 size: 12 residues. Trimming removed 5 bases at V and 10 bases at J, with 9 bases between. Looked up from germline, CDR1 is SEHNR and CDR2 is FQNEAQ (reference sequence).

The rearrangement links TRBV12-1 to TRBJ1-2. TRBV12-1 is labeled a pseudogene. The length of the CDR3 is 20 residues. In DNA form, the CDR3 reads TGTGCCAGCAGCCCCATGTTATTGGGGGTTCCCCGTCAAAGTAAATATGGCTACACCTTC. Translation: CASSPMLLGVPRQSKYGYTF.

The CDR3 bases are TGTGCCAGTAGTACGAAAAGAGACAGGGTTGGAGGCTACACCTTC. Amino acid sequence: CASSTKRDRVGGYTF. The V and J genes are TRBV19 and TRBJ1-2, with 7 bases aligning to TRBD1. The germline V gene has CDR1 LNHDA and CDR2 SQIVND (reference sequence). The CDR3 totals 15 residues. With V trimmed by 4 bases and J by 8 bases, 13 bases remained unmatched.

The chain has TRBV27 and TRBJ2-1; no clear D. Germline V gene data show CDR1 as MNHEY and CDR2 as SMNVEV (reference sequence). Trimming removed 5 bases at V and 6 bases at J, with 11 bases between. This CDR3 spans 13 amino acids. This CDR3 is CASSLSYGNEQFF. The CDR3 DNA reads as TGTGCCAGCAGTCTTTCATACGGCAATGAGCAGTTCTTC.

The chain uses TRBV4-1 and TRBJ2-7; possibly TRBD2 for D (6 bases). CDR3 length: 14 amino acids. With 2 bases removed from V and 1 base from J, the gap between germline ends came to 9 bases. Germline lookup yields CDR1 MGHRA and CDR2 YSYEKL. The CDR3 is CASSQPGTSYEQYF. CDR3 DNA sequence: TGCGCCAGCAGCCAACCCGGGACTTCCTACGAGCAGTACTTC.

The J gene is TRBJ1-3, the V gene TRBV6-1, with a possible D match to TRBD1 (6 bases). This CDR3 is 15 amino acids long. Germline V gene data show CDR1 as MNHNS and CDR2 as SASEGT. The V end was cut by 2 bases, the J end by 4 bases, with 12 bases between. The CDR3: CASSEQGMPGNTIYF. The CDR3 coding sequence is TGTGCCAGCAGTGAACAGGGGATGCCGGGAAACACCATATATTTT.

The chain couples TRBV21-1 to TRBJ2-7; TRBD2, the table's D call, was not compared with the DNA. TRBV21-1 has pseudogene status. This CDR3 has 14 residues. This CDR3 reads CASSLRRDSYEQYF. As DNA, the CDR3 is TGTGCCAGCAGCTTAAGGAGGGACTCCTACGAGCAGTACTTC.

The V call is TRBV28, the J call TRBJ2-7; possibly TRBD2 for D (5 bases). Germline V gene data show CDR1 as MDHEN and CDR2 as SYDVKM. There are 15 residues in the CDR3. Trimming pared 5 bases from V and 0 bases from J, leaving 14 bases between. In nucleotides, the CDR3 is TGTGCCAGCAGTACGTTTAAGCGGTTCTCCTACGAGCAGTACTTC. This codes for CASSTFKRFSYEQYF.

This clone has only a few counts. The chain combines TRBV28 with TRBJ1-1; 11 nucleotides align to TRBD1. This CDR3 comprises 14 residues. Germline-derived CDR1 and CDR2 are MDHEN and SYDVKM. V shed 8 bases and J 4 bases; nucleotides not matched to a gene: 6. The CDR3 DNA sequence: TGTGCCAGCCCGGACAGGGGGCGCATCACTGAAGCTTTCTTT. This codes for CASPDRGRITEAFF. Filled out from reference TRBV28 and TRBJ1-1, the complete variable domain reads DVKVTQSSRYLVKRTGEKVFLECVQDMDHENMFWYRQDPGLGLRLIYFSYDVKMKEKGDIPEGYSVSREKKERFSLILESASTNQTSMYLCASPDRGRITEAFFGQGTRLTVV.

The chain carries TRBV28 and TRBJ2-2; the D gene is possibly TRBD2 (6 bases). Germline CDR1 and CDR2: MDHEN and SYDVKM. This CDR3 comprises 14 residues. The germline V and J ends were trimmed by 9 bases and 0 bases, with 11 bases remaining between them. The CDR3 DNA sequence: TGTGCCAGTCGGGACTCCACGAACACCGGGGAGCTGTTTTTT. Protein sequence: CASRDSTNTGELFF.

The rearrangement joins TRBV6-5 to TRBJ2-2, with D possibly TRBD2 on 5 matching bases. Germline assignment: CDR1 MNHEY and CDR2 SVGAGI. Trimming removed 6 bases from V and 1 base from J, with 9 bases in between. This CDR3 is 14 amino acids long. Here the CDR3 DNA reads TGTGCCAGCAGGGGTGGAGGGAACACCGGGGAGCTGTTTTTT. Amino acid sequence: CASRGGGNTGELFF.

J is TRBJ1-5 and V is TRBV19; a possible D gene is TRBD1 (5 bases). The V gene's germline CDR1 is LNHDA and CDR2 SQIVND (reference sequence). The CDR3 runs 17 residues. Trimming removed 5 bases at V and 1 base at J, with 18 bases between. The CDR3 DNA is TGTGCCAGTAGTCCCCGGGCGGGGCGGTGGAGCAATCAGCCCCAGCATTTT. It yields the protein CASSPRAGRWSNQPQHF.

The chain recombines TRBV4-1 with TRBJ1-1; D not resolved. Germline V CDR1 and CDR2: MGHRA, YSYEKL. V was clipped by 1 base and J by 11 bases, with 14 bases between them. CDR3 length: 13 residues. This CDR3 reads CASSQVIASWAFF. The CDR3 DNA reads TGCGCCAGCAGCCAAGTCATCGCCTCGTGGGCTTTCTTT.

The chain employs TRBV10-3 and TRBJ1-6, with 10 nucleotides matching TRBD1. Germline V gives CDR1 ENHRY, CDR2 SYGVKD. The ends lost 0 bases at V and 6 bases at J; junction bases unmatched: 11. CDR3 length: 19 residues. The CDR3 region is CAISESKGRDRGLNSPLHF. CDR3 coding DNA: TGTGCCATCAGTGAGTCGAAGGGACGGGACAGGGGACTTAATTCACCCCTCCACTTT.

The table lists this clone with a count of one. The same CDR3 is also encoded by other DNA sequences in this sample. The rearrangement joins TRBV4-3 to TRBJ2-3; D remains ambiguous. Germline V lookup: CDR1 LGHNA, CDR2 YSLEER. Trimming took off 0 bases at V and 1 base at J, with 5 bases between the two ends. CDR3 size: 14 residues. In DNA, the CDR3 is TGCGCCAGCAGCCAAGATCAGGGCACAGATACGCAGTATTTT. Its protein is CASSQDQGTDTQYF.

J is TRBJ2-7 and V is TRBV2; D not resolved. Germline lookup yields CDR1 SNHLY and CDR2 FYNNEI. This CDR3 comprises 11 residues. V was cut by 5 bases and J by 2 bases, with 4 bases left in between. The DNA of the CDR3 is TGTGCCAGCAGTTTCACCTACGAGCAGTACTTC. Protein: CASSFTYEQYF.

This clone was observed a single time. V and J are TRBV9 and TRBJ2-3, with 9 bases identical to TRBD2. Trimming at V came to 0 bases and at J to 8 bases, leaving 10 bases not matched to a gene. The CDR3 consists of 16 residues. Per germline, CDR1 SGDLS and CDR2 YYNGEE. Here the CDR3 reads CASSVGLAGAGGTQYF. For the CDR3, the DNA is TGTGCCAGCAGCGTAGGATTAGCGGGGGCCGGTGGTACGCAGTATTTT.

CDR3 residues: CASAGQGYGYTF. In DNA, the CDR3 is TGTGCCAGCGCTGGACAGGGGTACGGCTACACCTTC. The chain employs TRBV27 and TRBJ1-2; 9 nucleotides line up with TRBD1. Trimming cost V 8 bases and J 8 bases; bases outside gene matches: 6. This CDR3 region has 12 residues. From germline, CDR1 is MNHEY and CDR2 SMNVEV (reference sequence).

The CDR3 DNA reads as TGTGCCAGCAGCTTAGCTCAGGGCCTCTCCTACGAGCAGTACTTC. Translating it yields CASSLAQGLSYEQYF. This chain connects TRBV7-9 to TRBJ2-7; D possibly corresponds to TRBD1 (5 bases). This CDR3 region has 15 residues. Trimming took off 0 bases at V and 0 bases at J, with 9 bases between the two ends. CDR1 is SEHNR, CDR2 FQNEAQ, per germline (reference sequence).

For this clone: This CDR3 is also generated by other DNA sequences in the sample. The CDR3 reads CASSYPGQGNYEQYF. The CDR3 nucleotides are TGTGCCAGCAGTTATCCGGGACAGGGTAACTACGAGCAGTACTTC. V usage is TRBV6-5 and J usage is TRBJ2-7; TRBD1 matches at 9 bases. Germline CDR1 reads MNHEY; CDR2 reads SVGAGI. V was clipped by 3 bases and J by 3 bases; unmatched bases: 6. The CDR3 is 15 amino acids.

This clone showed up just once. The chain combines TRBV11-2 with TRBJ2-3; D ambiguous. In germline, CDR1 is SGHAT, CDR2 FQNNGV. V lost 1 base to trimming and J lost 2 bases, with 13 bases between them. This CDR3 comprises 16 residues. The CDR3 DNA is TGTGCCAGCAGCTTAGGTTTCGCGGTGTCCACAGATACGCAGTATTTT. It is translated as CASSLGFAVSTDTQYF. Using reference TRBV11-2 and TRBJ2-3 for the parts outside the CDR3, the full variable domain is EAGVAQSPRYKIIEKRQSVAFWCNPISGHATLYWYQQILGQGPKLLIQFQNNGVVDDSQLPKDRFSAERLKGVDSTLKIQPAKLEDSAVYLCASSLGFAVSTDTQYFGPGTRLTVL.